This T cell receptor beta chain was recorded in a study of OX40 agonist ivuxolimab in advanced cancers. Study context: People in dose escalation had one of these cancers: hepatocellular carcinoma, melanoma, renal cell or head and neck cancer. General observations from the study: Relative to CD4+, CD8+ T cells held more expanded clones on average.

About this clone: Antigen specificity is unknown.

Produced via immunoSEQ multiplex PCR; TCRdb's table is partial and in-frame only. The table shows almost 90,000 clones, with about nine tenths occurring only once. V was clipped by 1 base and J by 6 bases, with 13 bases between them. CDR3 length: 15 amino acids. Germline CDR1 SGHVS, CDR2 FQNEAQ. The source of this sequence is an adult with an advanced solid tumor such as melanoma, head and neck, liver or kidney cancer. The chain employs TRBV7-8 and TRBJ1-5; D not certain. This sample comprised CD4+ or CD8+ T cells sorted from blood, obtained in a trial of the OX40 agonist ivuxolimab. The CDR3 DNA is TGTGCCAGCAGCTTAGTGACGGTGGAGGGTCAGCCCCAGCATTTT. Translation gives CASSLVTVEGQPQHF. The variable domain in full, completed from reference TRBV7-8 and TRBJ1-5, reads GAGVSQSPRYKVAKRGQDVALRCDPISGHVSLFWYQQALGQGPEFLTYFQNEAQLDKSGLPSDRFFAERPEGSVSTLKIQRTQQEDSAVYLCASSLVTVEGQPQHFGDGTRLSIL.